These 9 T cell receptor beta chains were sequenced from one sample in a study of blood T cell repertoires in COVID-19. Sequencing used immunoSEQ multiplex PCR; TCRdb keeps in-frame clones, though not all of them. The table includes roughly 120,000 clones, 60% to 80% detected once. The sequenced sample consisted of peripheral blood. The receptors come from a woman at least 80 years old with active or convalescent COVID-19.

V is TRBV6-5 and J is TRBJ2-1; the match to TRBD2 covers 11 bases. The CDR3 is 15 residues long. Losses at the gene ends were 5 bases for V and 2 bases for J; bases not matched to a gene: 2. Germline V lookup: CDR1 MNHEY, CDR2 SVGAGI. The CDR3 protein is CASSKTSGAYNEQFF. The DNA of the CDR3 is TGTGCCAGCAGTAAGACTAGCGGGGCCTACAATGAGCAGTTCTTC.

CDR3 sequence (DNA): TGTGCCAGCAGCTTGGTCAGCGATGGCTACACCTTC. Translated, it gives CASSLVSDGYTF. The chain couples TRBV5-5 to TRBJ1-2; D gene ambiguous. The V gene lost 0 bases and the J gene lost 6 bases, with 6 bases spanning the gap. CDR1 and CDR2 (germline): SGHKS, YYEKEE (reference sequence). The CDR3 has 12 amino acids. The complete variable domain, with remaining parts taken from reference TRBV5-5 and TRBJ1-2, reads DAGVTQSPTHLIKTRGQQVTLRCSPISGHKSVSWYQQVLGQGPQFIFQYYEKEERGRGNFPDRFSARQFPNYSSELNVNALLLGDSALYLCASSLVSDGYTFGSGTRLTVV.

CDR3: CASRDRGAGTEAFF. The CDR3 bases are TGTGCCAGCAGGGACAGGGGAGCCGGGACTGAAGCTTTCTTT. The J gene is TRBJ1-1, the V gene TRBV2; 9 nucleotides line up with TRBD1. CDR3 size: 14 residues. Germline V gives CDR1 SNHLY, CDR2 FYNNEI. The V gene end was trimmed by 6 bases and the J gene end by 5 bases; junction bases not matched to a gene: 7.

The chain links TRBV18 to TRBJ2-3, with no clear D. This CDR3 has 11 residues. Germline lookup yields CDR1 KGHSH and CDR2 LQKENI. V shed 5 bases and J shed 6 bases, with 6 bases lying between them. The CDR3 DNA reads as TGTGCCAGCTCAGTATCGGATACGCAGTATTTT. Protein: CASSVSDTQYF.

The chain is built from TRBV3-1 (or the pseudogene TRBV3-2) and TRBJ2-1; possible D gene TRBD1, 5 bases. The CDR3 loop spans 15 amino acids. V lost 0 bases and J 4 bases, leaving 10 bases between the germline ends. Germline lookup yields CDR1 LGHDT and CDR2 YNNKEL (reference sequence). CDR3 sequence: CASSQDWTRYNEQFF. The CDR3 DNA follows: TGTGCCAGCAGCCAAGACTGGACACGATACAATGAGCAGTTCTTC.

This clone was seen just once. The chain links TRBV4-3 to TRBJ1-2; TRBD1 might be the D (6 bases). The CDR3 spans 18 residues. Per the germline V gene, CDR1 is LGHNA and CDR2 is YSLEER. V was trimmed by 5 bases and J by 3 bases, leaving 25 bases between them. Written as DNA, the CDR3 is TGCGCCAGCAGCGGAGGGGGGGGTTGGGCAGGGGCCTACTATGGCTACACCTTC. Its protein product is CASSGGGGWAGAYYGYTF.

The V gene is TRBV4-3, the J gene TRBJ1-2; 7 nucleotides agree with TRBD1. This CDR3 comprises 14 residues. The V and J ends lost 0 bases and 5 bases, in that order; junction bases with no gene match: 3. Germline V gene lookup returns CDR1 LGHNA and CDR2 YSLEER. Here the CDR3 reads CASSQDNRGYGYTF. In DNA, the CDR3 is TGCGCCAGCAGCCAAGATAACAGGGGATATGGCTACACCTTC.

The chain has TRBV18 and TRBJ2-4; D is possibly TRBD1 (6 bases). This CDR3 region has 16 residues. The germline V and J ends were trimmed by 4 bases and 0 bases, with 13 bases remaining between them. Germline V gene lookup returns CDR1 KGHSH and CDR2 LQKENI. The CDR3 region is CASSHGTPVAKNIQYF. The CDR3 region has the DNA TGTGCCAGCTCACATGGGACACCGGTAGCCAAAAACATTCAGTACTTC.

In its sample, this clone was seen many times. J is TRBJ2-7 and V is TRBV15; D possibly corresponds to TRBD2 (5 bases). CDR3 length: 14 amino acids. Trimming removed 0 bases at V and 6 bases at J, with 12 bases between. Germline V gene lookup returns CDR1 LNHNV and CDR2 YYDKDF (reference sequence). The CDR3 DNA follows: TGTGCCACCAGCAGAGATCGCGGACTGGGCGAGCAGTACTTC. It translates to CATSRDRGLGEQYF. Full variable domain (missing parts from reference TRBV15 and TRBJ2-7): DAMVIQNPRYQVTQFGKPVTLSCSQTLNHNVMYWYQQKSSQAPKLLFHYYDKDFNNEADTPDNFQSRRPNTSFCFLDIRSPGLGDTAMYLCATSRDRGLGEQYFGPGTRLTVT.